These T cell receptor beta chains were read from a single sample in a study of T cell clones after liver transplantation. Only in-frame clones appear in the TCRdb table, and some are missing; sequencing was by immunoSEQ multiplex PCR. The sample contains about 47,000 clones, around 85% of which appear only once. The source material was CD8+ T cells from blood, sampled 12 months after liver transplant. The source of these receptors is a human patient who received a liver transplant. Some T cells may originate from the graft donor. CDR3s include the opening cysteine and the closing phenylalanine or tryptophan. The order of the fields is J gene, clone size, D gene, V gene, CDR3 DNA, CDR3 protein. A D gene is named only where the DNA matches it firmly. The size entry is marked missing in some rows and otherwise reads once, few, many or a size class.

TRBJ2-6,once,-,TRBV27,TGTGCCAGCAGTTCGTTACCAGGGAACTCTGGGGCCAACGTCCTGACTTTC,CASSSLPGNSGANVLTF
TRBJ2-7,-,-,TRBV6-5,TGTGCCAGCTCGAATCTCTACGAGCAGTACTTC,CASSNLYEQYF
TRBJ1-5,-,-,TRBV7-9,TGTGCCAGCAGCCCCGTATATAGCAATCAGCCCCAGCATTTT,CASSPVYSNQPQHF
TRBJ2-5,-,TRBD2,TRBV5-1,TGCGCCAGCAGTCCCTCCGGGGGGGCGGGAGAGACCCAGTACTTC,CASSPSGGAGETQYF
TRBJ2-7,-,-,TRBV7-2,TGTGCCAGCAGCCGTGAGGGCAGCCTCTACGAGCAGTACTTC,CASSREGSLYEQYF
TRBJ1-1,-,TRBD1,TRBV14,TGTGCCAGCAGCCAACTGGGACAGGGGAACACTGAAGCTTTCTTT,CASSQLGQGNTEAFF
TRBJ2-7,-,TRBD1,TRBV19,TGTGCCAGTAGAACCTGGGGCCGGGACAGGGGAAGCAACGAGCAGTACTTC,CASRTWGRDRGSNEQYF
TRBJ2-3,once,-,TRBV27,TGTGCCAGCAGTCCCCCTCGCACAGATACGCAGTATTTT,CASSPPRTDTQYF
TRBJ1-2,-,-,TRBV28,TGTGCCAGCAGACCCACCCTTTGGACCTTGGAGGGCTACACCTTC,CASRPTLWTLEGYTF
TRBJ1-4,once,-,TRBV5-1,TGCGCCAGCAGCTTGGGGCGTACAACTAATGAAAAACTGTTTTTT,CASSLGRTTNEKLFF
TRBJ2-3,-,-,TRBV27,TGTGCCAGCAGTCTCCTCTGGATGGGGAGAGATACGCAGTATTTT,CASSLLWMGRDTQYF
TRBJ2-5,few,-,TRBV15,TGTGCCACCAGCAGAGATCGAGGGTCAGAGACCCAGTACTTC,CATSRDRGSETQYF
TRBJ1-1,-,-,TRBV7-6,TGTGCCAGCAGCTTAGGGGCAGCCTTGAACACTGAAGCTTTCTTT,CASSLGAALNTEAFF
TRBJ2-7,-,-,TRBV28,TGTGCCTCCGGGGACTCGCTCTTCGACGAGCAGTACTTC,CASGDSLFDEQYF
TRBJ2-7,-,TRBD2,TRBV2,TGTGCCAGCAGTGAATCCGAAGCGGGAGGGGGCTACGAGCAGTACTTC,CASSESEAGGGYEQYF
TRBJ2-7,-,-,TRBV4-1,TGCGCCAGCAGCCAAGCGCCAGGTTCCTACGAGCAGTACTTC,CASSQAPGSYEQYF
TRBJ2-7,-,-,TRBV11-2,TGTGCCAGCAGCCCTCAGATTGGTAGCGGCTACGAGCAGTACTTC,CASSPQIGSGYEQYF
TRBJ1-4,-,-,TRBV2,TGTGCCAGCAGTGAATATTATAGGACAGCAGCTGCAACTAATGAAAAACTGTTTTTT,CASSEYYRTAAATNEKLFF
TRBJ2-7,-,TRBD2,TRBV4-1,TGCGCCAGCAGACCCGCAGGGACTAGCGGGACAGGCGAGCAGTACTTC,CASRPAGTSGTGEQYF
TRBJ2-5,once,-,TRBV10-3,TGTGCCATCGCCGAGGGGGAGACCCAGTACTTC,CAIAEGETQYF
TRBJ2-1,-,-,TRBV28,TGTGCCAGCAGTTTATGGGCCCTGCAGGAGACTGAGCAGTTCTTC,CASSLWALQETEQFF
TRBJ1-1,few,-,TRBV6-5,TGTGCCAGCAGTTTAGGGGGTTATGTTTTCTTT,CASSLGGYVFF
TRBJ2-1,-,TRBD2,TRBV29-1,TGCAGCGTTGCGGTGTGGGGAGACAACGGGAGGTCCTACAATGAGCAGTTCTTC,CSVAVWGDNGRSYNEQFF
TRBJ1-4,medium-sized,-,TRBV11-2,TGTGCCAGCAGCTTAGTTCATCAGGGGCGCGGTGAAAAACTGTTTTTT,CASSLVHQGRGEKLFF